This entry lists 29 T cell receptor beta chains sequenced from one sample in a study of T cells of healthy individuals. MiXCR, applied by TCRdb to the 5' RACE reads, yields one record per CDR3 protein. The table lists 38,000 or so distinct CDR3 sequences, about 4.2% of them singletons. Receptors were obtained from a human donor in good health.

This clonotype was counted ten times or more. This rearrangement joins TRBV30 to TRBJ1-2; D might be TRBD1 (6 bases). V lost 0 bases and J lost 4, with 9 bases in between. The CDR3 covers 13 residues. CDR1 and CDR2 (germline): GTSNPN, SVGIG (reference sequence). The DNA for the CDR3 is TGTGCCTGGAGTGTACAGGGTGCCTATGGCTACACCTTC. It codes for CAWSVQGAYGYTF.

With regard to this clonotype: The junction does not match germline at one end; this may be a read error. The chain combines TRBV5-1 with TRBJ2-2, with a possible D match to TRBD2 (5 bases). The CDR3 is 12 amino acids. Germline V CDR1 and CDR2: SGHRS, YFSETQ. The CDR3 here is CASSLELGKLSF. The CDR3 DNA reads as TGCGCCAGCAGCTTGGAACTCGGGAAGCTGTCTTTT.

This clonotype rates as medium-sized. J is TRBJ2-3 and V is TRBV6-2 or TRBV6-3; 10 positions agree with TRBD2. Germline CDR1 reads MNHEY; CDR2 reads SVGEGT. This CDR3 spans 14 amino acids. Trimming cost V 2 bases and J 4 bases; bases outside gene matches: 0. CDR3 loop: CASSYGTSADTQYF. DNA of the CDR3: TGTGCCAGCAGTTACGGGACTAGCGCAGATACGCAGTATTTT.

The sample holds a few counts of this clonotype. This chain's CDR3 is CASFADSNYEQYF. Written as DNA, the CDR3 is TGTGCCAGCTTTGCCGACAGTAACTACGAGCAGTACTTC. This rearrangement joins TRBV6-6 to TRBJ2-7; tentatively, D is TRBD1 (5 bases). The germline gives CDR1 MNHNY, CDR2 SVGAGI (reference sequence). The CDR3 covers 13 residues. Trimming stripped 8 bases from V and 3 bases from J, with 14 bases between.

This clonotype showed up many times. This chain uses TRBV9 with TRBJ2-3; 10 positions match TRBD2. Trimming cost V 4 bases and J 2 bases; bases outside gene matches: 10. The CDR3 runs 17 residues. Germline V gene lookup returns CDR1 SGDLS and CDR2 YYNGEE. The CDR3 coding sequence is TGTGCCAGCAGCCCACCCCCCGGGACTAGCGACACAGATACGCAGTATTTT. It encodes CASSPPPGTSDTDTQYF. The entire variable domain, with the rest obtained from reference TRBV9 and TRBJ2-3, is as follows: DSGVTQTPKHLITATGQRVTLRCSPRSGDLSVYWYQQSLDQGLQFLIQYYNGEERAKGNILERFSAQQFPDLHSELNLSSLELGDSALYFCASSPPPGTSDTDTQYFGPGTRLTVL.

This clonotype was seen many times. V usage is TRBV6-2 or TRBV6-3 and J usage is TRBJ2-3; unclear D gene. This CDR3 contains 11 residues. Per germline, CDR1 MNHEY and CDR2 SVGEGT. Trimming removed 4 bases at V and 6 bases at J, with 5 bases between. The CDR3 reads CASSWMDTQYF. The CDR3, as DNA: TGTGCCAGCAGTTGGATGGATACGCAGTATTTT.

The CDR3 DNA is TGTGCCAGCAGTTTAGGGTACCTCGATGAGCTGTTTTTT. Amino acid sequence: CASSLGYLDELFF. This chain joins TRBV6-2 or TRBV6-3 and TRBJ2-2; D gene uncertain. The V end was cut by 4 bases, the J end by 11 bases, with 14 bases between. Germline V CDR1 and CDR2: MNHEY, SVGEGT. This CDR3 comprises 13 residues.

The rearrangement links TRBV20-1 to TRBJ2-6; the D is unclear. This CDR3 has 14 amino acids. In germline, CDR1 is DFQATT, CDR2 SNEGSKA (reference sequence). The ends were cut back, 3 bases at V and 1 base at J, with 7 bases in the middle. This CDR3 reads CSASPFSGANVLTF. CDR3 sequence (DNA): TGCAGTGCTAGCCCTTTTTCTGGGGCCAACGTCCTGACTTTC.

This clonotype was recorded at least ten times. The CDR3 reads CASSLGMSAGANVLTF. CDR3 DNA sequence: TGCGCCAGCAGCTTGGGGATGAGCGCTGGGGCCAACGTCCTGACTTTC. This chain joins TRBV5-1 and TRBJ2-6; no reliable D call. Trimming left V 0 bases short and J 2 bases short, with 9 bases between. This CDR3 contains 16 residues. CDR1 and CDR2 (germline): SGHRS, YFSETQ.

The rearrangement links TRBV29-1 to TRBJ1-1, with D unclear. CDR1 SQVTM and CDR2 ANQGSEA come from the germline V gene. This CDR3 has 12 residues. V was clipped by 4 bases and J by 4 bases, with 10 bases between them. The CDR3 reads CSVVQSVTEAFF. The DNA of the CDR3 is TGCAGCGTTGTCCAATCCGTCACTGAAGCTTTCTTT.

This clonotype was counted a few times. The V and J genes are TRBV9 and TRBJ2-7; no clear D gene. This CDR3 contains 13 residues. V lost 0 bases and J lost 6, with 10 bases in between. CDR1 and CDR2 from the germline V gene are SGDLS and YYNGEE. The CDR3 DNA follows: TGTGCCAGCAGCGTAGACCCCATTGGCGAGCAGTACTTC. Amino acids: CASSVDPIGEQYF.

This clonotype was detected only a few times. CDR3 amino acids: CASSSDLITSDQETQYF. As DNA, the CDR3 is TGTGCCAGCAGTTCGGACCTAATAACTAGCGACCAAGAGACCCAGTACTTC. The chain couples TRBV7-8 to TRBJ2-5, with 7 bases identical to TRBD2. This CDR3 comprises 17 residues. V gave up 6 bases and J gave up 0 bases; unmatched junction bases: 13. Germline assignment: CDR1 SGHVS and CDR2 FQNEAQ. Full variable domain (missing parts from reference TRBV7-8 and TRBJ2-5): GAGVSQSPRYKVAKRGQDVALRCDPISGHVSLFWYQQALGQGPEFLTYFQNEAQLDKSGLPSDRFFAERPEGSVSTLKIQRTQQEDSAVYLCASSSDLITSDQETQYFGPGTRLLVL.

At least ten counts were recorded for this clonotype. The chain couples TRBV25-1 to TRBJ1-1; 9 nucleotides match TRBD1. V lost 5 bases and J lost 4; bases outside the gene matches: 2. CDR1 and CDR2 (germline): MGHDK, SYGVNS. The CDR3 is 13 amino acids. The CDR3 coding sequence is TGTGCCAGCAGTAAGGACAGGGGCACTGAAGCTTTCTTT. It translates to CASSKDRGTEAFF.

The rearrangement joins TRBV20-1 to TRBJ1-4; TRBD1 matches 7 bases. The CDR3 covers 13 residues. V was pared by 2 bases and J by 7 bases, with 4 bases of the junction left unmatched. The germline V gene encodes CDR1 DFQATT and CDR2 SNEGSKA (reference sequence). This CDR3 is CSARSQGGEKLFF. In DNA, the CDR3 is TGCAGTGCTAGATCTCAGGGGGGTGAAAAACTGTTTTTT.

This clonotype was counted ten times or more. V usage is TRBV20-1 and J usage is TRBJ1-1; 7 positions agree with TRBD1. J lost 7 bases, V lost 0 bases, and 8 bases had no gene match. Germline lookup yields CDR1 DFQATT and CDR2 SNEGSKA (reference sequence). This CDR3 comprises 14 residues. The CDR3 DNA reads TGCAGTGCTAGAGATTCAAGGACAGGTTATGAAGCTTTCTTT. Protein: CSARDSRTGYEAFF.

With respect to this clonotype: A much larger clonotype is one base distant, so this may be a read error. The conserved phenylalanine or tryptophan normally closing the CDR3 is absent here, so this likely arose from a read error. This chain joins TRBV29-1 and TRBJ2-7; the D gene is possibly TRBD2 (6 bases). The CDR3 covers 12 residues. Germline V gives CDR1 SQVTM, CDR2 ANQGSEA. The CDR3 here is CSVRRGSYEQYL. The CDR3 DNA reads TGCAGCGTCCGGAGGGGCTCCTATGAGCAGTACCTC.

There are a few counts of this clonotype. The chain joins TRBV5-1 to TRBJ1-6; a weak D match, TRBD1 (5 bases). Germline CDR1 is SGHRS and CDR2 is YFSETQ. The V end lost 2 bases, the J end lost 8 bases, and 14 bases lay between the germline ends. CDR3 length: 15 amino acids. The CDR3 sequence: CASSLTGWGDSPLHF. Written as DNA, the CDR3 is TGCGCCAGCAGCTTAACCGGTTGGGGCGATTCACCCCTCCACTTT.

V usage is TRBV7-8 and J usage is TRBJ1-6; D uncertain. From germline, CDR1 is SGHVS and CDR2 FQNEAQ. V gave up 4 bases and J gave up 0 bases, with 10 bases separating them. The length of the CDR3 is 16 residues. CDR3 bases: TGTGCCAGCAGCTCTCAAACTAGCTCCTATAATTCACCCCTCCACTTT. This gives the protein CASSSQTSSYNSPLHF.

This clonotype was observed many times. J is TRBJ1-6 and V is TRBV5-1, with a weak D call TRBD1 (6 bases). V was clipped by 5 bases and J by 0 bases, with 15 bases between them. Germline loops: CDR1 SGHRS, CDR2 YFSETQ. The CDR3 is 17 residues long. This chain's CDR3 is CASSRQETSSYNSPLHF. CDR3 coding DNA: TGCGCCAGCAGTCGACAGGAAACCTCCTCCTATAATTCACCCCTCCACTTT.

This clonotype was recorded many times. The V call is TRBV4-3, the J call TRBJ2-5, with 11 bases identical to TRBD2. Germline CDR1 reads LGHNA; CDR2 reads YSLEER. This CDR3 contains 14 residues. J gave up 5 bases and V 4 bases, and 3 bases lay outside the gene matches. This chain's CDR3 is CASSLGTSGETQYF. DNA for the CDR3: TGCGCCAGCAGCCTCGGGACTAGCGGTGAGACCCAGTACTTC.

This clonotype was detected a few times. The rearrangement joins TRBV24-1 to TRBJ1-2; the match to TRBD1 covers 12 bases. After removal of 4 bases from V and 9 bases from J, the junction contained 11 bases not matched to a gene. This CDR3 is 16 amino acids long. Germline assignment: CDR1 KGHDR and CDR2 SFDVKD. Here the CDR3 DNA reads TGTGCCACCAGTGAACCGGGACAGGGGGCGCCTGTTTGCTACACCTTC. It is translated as CATSEPGQGAPVCYTF.

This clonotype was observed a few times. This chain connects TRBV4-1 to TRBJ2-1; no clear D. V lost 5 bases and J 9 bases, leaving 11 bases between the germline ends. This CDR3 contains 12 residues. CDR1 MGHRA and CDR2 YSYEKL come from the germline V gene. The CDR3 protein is CASSDFGPEQFF. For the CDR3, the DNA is TGCGCCAGCAGCGACTTCGGACCTGAGCAGTTCTTC.

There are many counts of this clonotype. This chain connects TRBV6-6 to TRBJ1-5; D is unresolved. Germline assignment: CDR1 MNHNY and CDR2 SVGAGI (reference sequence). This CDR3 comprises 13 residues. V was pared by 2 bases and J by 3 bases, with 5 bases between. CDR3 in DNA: TGTGCCAGCAGTTACCAGGACAATCAGCCCCAGCATTTT. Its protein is CASSYQDNQPQHF.

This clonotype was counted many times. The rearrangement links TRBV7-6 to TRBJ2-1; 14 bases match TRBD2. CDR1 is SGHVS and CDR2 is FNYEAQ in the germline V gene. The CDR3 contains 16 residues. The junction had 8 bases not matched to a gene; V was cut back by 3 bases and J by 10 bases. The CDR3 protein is CASSLRGLAGVGEQFF. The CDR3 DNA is TGTGCCAGCAGCTTGAGGGGACTAGCGGGAGTCGGAGAGCAGTTCTTC.

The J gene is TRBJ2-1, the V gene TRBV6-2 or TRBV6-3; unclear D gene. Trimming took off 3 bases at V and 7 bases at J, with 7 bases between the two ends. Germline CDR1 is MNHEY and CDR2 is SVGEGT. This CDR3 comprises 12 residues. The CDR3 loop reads CASSYARNEQFF. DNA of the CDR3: TGTGCCAGCAGTTATGCTCGGAATGAGCAGTTCTTC.

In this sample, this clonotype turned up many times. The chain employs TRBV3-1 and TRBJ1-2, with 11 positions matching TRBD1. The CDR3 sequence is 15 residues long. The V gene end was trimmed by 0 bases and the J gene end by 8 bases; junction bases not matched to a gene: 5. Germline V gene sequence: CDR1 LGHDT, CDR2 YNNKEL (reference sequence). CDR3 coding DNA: TGTGCCAGCAGCCAAGACGGACAGGGGGCGCGAGGCTACACCTTC. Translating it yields CASSQDGQGARGYTF. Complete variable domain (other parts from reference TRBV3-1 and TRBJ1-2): DTAVSQTPKYLVTQMGNDKSIKCEQNLGHDTMYWYKQDSKKFLKIMFSYNNKELIINETVPNRFSPKSPDKAHLNLHINSLELGDSAVYFCASSQDGQGARGYTFGSGTRLTVV.

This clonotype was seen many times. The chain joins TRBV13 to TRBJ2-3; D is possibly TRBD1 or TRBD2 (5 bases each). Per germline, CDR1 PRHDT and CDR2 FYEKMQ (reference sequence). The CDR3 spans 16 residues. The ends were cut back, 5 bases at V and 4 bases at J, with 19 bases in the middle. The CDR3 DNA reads TGTGCCAGCAGCCCGAGGAAGGCCCTGGGACCAGATACGCAGTATTTT. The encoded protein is CASSPRKALGPDTQYF. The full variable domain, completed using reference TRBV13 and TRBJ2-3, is AAGVIQSPRHLIKEKRETATLKCYPIPRHDTVYWYQQGPGQDPQFLISFYEKMQSDKGSIPDRFSAQQFSDYHSELNMSSLELGDSALYFCASSPRKALGPDTQYFGPGTRLTVL.

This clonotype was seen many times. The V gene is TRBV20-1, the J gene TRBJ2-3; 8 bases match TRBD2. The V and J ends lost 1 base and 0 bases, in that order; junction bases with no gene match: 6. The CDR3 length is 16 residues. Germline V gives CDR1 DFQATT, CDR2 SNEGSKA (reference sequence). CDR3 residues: CSARGTSGPSTDTQYF. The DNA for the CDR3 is TGCAGTGCTAGAGGCACTAGCGGCCCTAGCACAGATACGCAGTATTTT.

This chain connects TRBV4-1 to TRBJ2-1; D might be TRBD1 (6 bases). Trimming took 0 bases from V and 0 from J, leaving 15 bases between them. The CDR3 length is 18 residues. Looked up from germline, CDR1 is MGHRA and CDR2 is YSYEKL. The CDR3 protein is CASSQDGSGAHSYNEQFF. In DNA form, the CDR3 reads TGCGCCAGCAGCCAAGATGGATCAGGGGCCCACTCCTACAATGAGCAGTTCTTC.